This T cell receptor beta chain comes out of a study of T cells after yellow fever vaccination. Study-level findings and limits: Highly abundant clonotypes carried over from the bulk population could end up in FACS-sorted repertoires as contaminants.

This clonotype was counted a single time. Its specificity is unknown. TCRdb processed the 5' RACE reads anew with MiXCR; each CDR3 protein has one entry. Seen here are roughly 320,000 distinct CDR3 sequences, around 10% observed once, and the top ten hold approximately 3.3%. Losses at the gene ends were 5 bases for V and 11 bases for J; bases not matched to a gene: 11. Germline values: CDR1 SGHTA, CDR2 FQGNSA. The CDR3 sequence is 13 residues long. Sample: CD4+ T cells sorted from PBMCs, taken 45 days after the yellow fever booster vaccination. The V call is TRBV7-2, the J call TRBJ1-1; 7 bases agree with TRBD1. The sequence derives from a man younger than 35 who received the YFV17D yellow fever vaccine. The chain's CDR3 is CASSRDRAPAAFF. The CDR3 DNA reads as TGTGCCAGCAGCCGCGACAGGGCCCCCGCGGCTTTCTTT.